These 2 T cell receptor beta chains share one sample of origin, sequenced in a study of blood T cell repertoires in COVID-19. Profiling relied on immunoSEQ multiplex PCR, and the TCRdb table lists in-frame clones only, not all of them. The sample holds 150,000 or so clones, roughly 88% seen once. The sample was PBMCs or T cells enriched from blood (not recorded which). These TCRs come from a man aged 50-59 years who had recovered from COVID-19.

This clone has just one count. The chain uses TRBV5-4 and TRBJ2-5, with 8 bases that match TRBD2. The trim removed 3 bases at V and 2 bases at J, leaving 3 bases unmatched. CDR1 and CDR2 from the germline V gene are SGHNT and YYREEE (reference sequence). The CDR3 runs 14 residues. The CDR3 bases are TGTGCCAGCAGCTCGGGACTAGAGCAAGAGACCCAGTACTTC. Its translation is CASSSGLEQETQYF.

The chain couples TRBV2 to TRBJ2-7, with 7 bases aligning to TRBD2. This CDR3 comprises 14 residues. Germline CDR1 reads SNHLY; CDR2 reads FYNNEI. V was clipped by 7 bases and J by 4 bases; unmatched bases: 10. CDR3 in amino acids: CASKTQAGPYEQYF. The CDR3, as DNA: TGTGCCAGCAAGACGCAAGCGGGGCCTTACGAGCAGTACTTC. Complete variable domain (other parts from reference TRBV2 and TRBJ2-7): EPEVTQTPSHQVTQMGQEVILRCVPISNHLYFYWYRQILGQKVEFLVSFYNNEISEKSEIFDDQFSVERPDGSNFTLKIRSTKLEDSAMYFCASKTQAGPYEQYFGPGTRLTVT.